The subject of this entry is one T cell receptor beta chain. Its target is not known. This entry comes from a study of blood T cells in healthy people across ages. Overall study findings and caveats: Both naive CD4+ cell counts and diversity were greater in long-lived donors than in aged donors.

From germline, CDR1 is SGHKS and CDR2 YYEKEE (reference sequence). The CDR3 totals 11 residues. V lost 9 bases and J lost 5, with 11 bases in between. Samples had at least 6.5 million PBMCs isolated from them. Total RNA extraction produced at least 5.5 micrograms (per sample) for the study. Next came a second PCR, run for about 7 to 11 cycles, which used a sample-barcoded 5' primer along with a J-beta primer mix. Researchers report that a template-switch adaptor with 12 random nucleotides tagged each cDNA molecule. TCRdb re-derived calls from the 5' RACE reads in MiXCR, one entry per CDR3 protein. The profile shows around 900,000 distinct CDR3 sequences, just over 50% of them singletons.

The source material was blood. The chain uses TRBV5-5 and TRBJ2-5; D gene unclear. This receptor was taken from a woman aged 55 to 70 in good health. Here the CDR3 reads CATTASETQYF. CDR3 DNA sequence: TGTGCCACCACAGCTTCGGAGACCCAGTACTTC.